The 18 T cell receptor beta chains below were found in one sample sequenced in a study of T cell repertoires in cytomegalovirus infection (dated by TCRdb to the late 2010s). The data were produced on an Illumina HiSeq 1500. TCRdb handled the public reads itself, with Q25 trimming in fastp and clone calling in MiXCR, and kept productive beta chains. Merged by CDR3 protein, the rows form single entries marked with the most common genes and DNA. This sample is represented by around 300,000 distinct CDR3 sequences; around 20% of them were singletons. The ten largest clones capture roughly 19% of the sample. Which antigens these TCRs recognize remains unknown. Taken with the paper, the label for treatment or condition translates to: in vitro stimulation with specific CMV peptide epitopes to enrich CMV-specific T cells. Sequencing used cultured PBMCs, obtained from culture after CMV antigen stimulation. The receptors were sampled from a human donor in good health (CMV status not recorded). Some clones in this sample may be carry-over from other donors' samples.

This clonotype was observed a few times. The chain employs TRBV7-6 and TRBJ2-7; the match to TRBD1 covers 12 bases. V lost 4 bases to trimming and J lost 2 bases; unmatched junction nucleotides: 18. CDR1 SGHVS and CDR2 FNYEAQ come from the germline V gene. This CDR3 region has 20 residues. CDR3 bases: TGTGCCAGCAGCTCTTCGACCGGGACAGGGGGCGAGCGGGAGGCCTACGAGCAGTACTTC. Translated, it gives CASSSSTGTGGEREAYEQYF.

J is TRBJ2-3 and V is TRBV27; 7 bases align to TRBD2. There are 12 residues in the CDR3. V gave up 5 bases and J gave up 13 bases; unmatched junction bases: 9. The V gene's germline CDR1 is MNHEY and CDR2 SMNVEV (reference sequence). CDR3 region: CASSGEREREYF. CDR3 in DNA: TGTGCCAGCAGTGGGGAGCGGGAAAGAGAGTATTTT.

The table lists this clonotype with a few counts. This chain joins TRBV6-1 and TRBJ2-1; TRBD1 aligns across 8 bases. There are 14 residues in the CDR3. Trimming took 5 bases from V and 7 from J; bases not matched to a gene: 7. Germline assignment: CDR1 MNHNS and CDR2 SASEGT. This CDR3 is CASSPFGQGNEQFF. As DNA, the CDR3 is TGTGCCAGCAGTCCCTTCGGACAGGGTAATGAGCAGTTCTTC.

The chain uses TRBV2 and TRBJ1-1; D remains ambiguous. Per germline, CDR1 SNHLY and CDR2 FYNNEI. Trimming took 8 bases from V and 10 from J, leaving 8 bases between them. The CDR3 is made up of 9 amino acids. The CDR3 DNA is TGTGCCAGCCAAACCCCAGCTTTCTTT. Its translation: CASQTPAFF.

The chain recombines TRBV6-2 or TRBV6-3 with TRBJ1-1, with 7 nucleotides matching TRBD1. The CDR3 extends over 13 amino acids. Trimming removed 8 bases from V and 0 bases from J; junction bases left unmatched: 3. Germline V gene data show CDR1 as MNHEY and CDR2 as SVGEGT. The CDR3 sequence: CASCDRVNTEAFF. In DNA, the CDR3 is TGTGCCAGCTGCGACAGGGTGAACACTGAAGCTTTCTTT.

This clonotype was detected ten times or more. The V gene is TRBV7-9, the J gene TRBJ2-3; D not resolved. Germline V CDR1 and CDR2: SEHNR, FQNEAQ (reference sequence). Trimming took off 1 base at V and 1 base at J, with 6 bases between the two ends. This CDR3 contains 14 residues. This CDR3 reads CASSLEQGTDTQYF. CDR3 sequence (DNA): TGTGCCAGCAGCTTAGAACAAGGCACAGATACGCAGTATTTT.

This clonotype was detected a few times. The V gene is TRBV11-3, the J gene TRBJ1-1; D is possibly TRBD1 (6 bases). V shed 5 bases and J shed 3 bases, with 13 bases lying between them. CDR1 and CDR2 (germline): SGHNT, YENEEA. This CDR3 has 14 amino acids. CDR3 nucleotides: TGTGCCAGCAGCATAGGGGGATATCACACTGAAGCTTTCTTT. Translating gives CASSIGGYHTEAFF.

This rearrangement joins TRBV10-3 to TRBJ2-6; 8 bases align to TRBD1. The CDR3 length is 17 residues. J gave up 0 bases and V 3 bases, and 4 bases lay outside the gene matches. Germline lookup yields CDR1 ENHRY and CDR2 SYGVKD. In nucleotides, the CDR3 is TGTGCCATCAGTGAAAGGACAGGGACCTCTGGGGCCAACGTCCTGACTTTC. Residues: CAISERTGTSGANVLTF.

This clonotype was counted at least ten times. In DNA form, the CDR3 reads TGTGCCAGCAGTTCCACAGGGGGCGGGGTGTTTGTCCTGGTGAACACTGAAGCTTTCTTT. Translation gives CASSSTGGGVFVLVNTEAFF. The chain is built from TRBV27 and TRBJ1-1; 9 nucleotides line up with TRBD1. V lost 4 bases to trimming and J lost 0 bases; unmatched junction nucleotides: 18. The CDR3 consists of 20 residues. Germline V gene sequence: CDR1 MNHEY, CDR2 SMNVEV (reference sequence).

This clonotype was counted many times. Here the CDR3 DNA reads TGTGCCAGCAGCTTACAGGGGCCCCGAGTTGGTAGCGGATATCAGCCCCAGCATTTT. Protein: CASSLQGPRVGSGYQPQHF. The rearrangement links TRBV7-8 to TRBJ1-5, with D possibly matching TRBD1 (6 bases). The CDR3 runs 19 residues. Germline V gene data show CDR1 as SGHVS and CDR2 as FQNEAQ. Trimming stripped 2 bases from V and 5 bases from J, with 25 bases between.

This chain links TRBV19 with TRBJ1-5; D is perhaps TRBD1 (6 bases). Germline V gene data show CDR1 as LNHDA and CDR2 as SQIVND (reference sequence). The CDR3 loop spans 16 amino acids. Trimming cost V 6 bases and J 4 bases, with 19 bases left between them. The CDR3 is CASSPLRKGENQPQHF. The CDR3, as DNA: TGTGCCAGTAGCCCTCTACGGAAGGGGGAGAATCAGCCCCAGCATTTT.

This clonotype has at least ten counts. This chain joins TRBV7-2 and TRBJ2-1, with D unclear. V dropped 5 bases and J dropped 8 bases, with 16 bases sitting between them. The CDR3 spans 14 residues. The germline V gene encodes CDR1 SGHTA and CDR2 FQGNSA. Here the CDR3 DNA reads TGTGCCAGCAGCCCCGCCCCGAAAGGGCATGAGCAGTTCTTC. It is translated as CASSPAPKGHEQFF.

At least ten counts were recorded for this clonotype. The rearrangement uses TRBV7-2 and TRBJ2-2, with 8 nucleotides matching TRBD2. Germline values: CDR1 SGHTA, CDR2 FQGNSA. The junction had 10 bases not matched to a gene; V was cut back by 5 bases and J by 5 bases. The CDR3 consists of 16 residues. The CDR3 is CASSTVSGRLTGELFF. The CDR3 DNA is TGTGCCAGCAGCACCGTCAGCGGGAGATTGACCGGGGAGCTGTTTTTT.

This clonotype was counted only a few times. The chain employs TRBV7-2 and TRBJ2-3, with 10 positions matching TRBD2. The trim removed 5 bases at V and 5 bases at J, leaving 10 bases unmatched. Per germline, CDR1 SGHTA and CDR2 FQGNSA. CDR3 length equals 16 residues. The CDR3 DNA reads as TGTGCCAGCAGCGGAGGAGCTAGCGGGAGTTTAGATACGCAGTATTTT. Amino acids: CASSGGASGSLDTQYF.

This chain links TRBV7-2 with TRBJ2-5; D unresolved. This CDR3 region has 14 residues. Germline V lookup: CDR1 SGHTA, CDR2 FQGNSA. Deletions cut 3 bases from V and 1 base from J, with 9 bases between. The CDR3 nucleotides read TGTGCCAGCAGCTTTGGACGGGCCCAAGAGACCCAGTACTTC. Protein sequence: CASSFGRAQETQYF.

This chain connects TRBV9 to TRBJ2-1, with D hard to call. From germline, CDR1 is SGDLS and CDR2 YYNGEE. This CDR3 region has 15 residues. Between the trimmed V and J ends, which lost 0 bases and 0 bases, there was a span of 7 bases. CDR3 DNA: TGTGCCAGCAGCGTAGAGCTGAGCTCCTACAATGAGCAGTTCTTC. It codes for CASSVELSSYNEQFF.

The chain joins TRBV15 to TRBJ1-6; 8 bases map to TRBD1. The CDR3 length is 14 residues. With 4 bases clipped from V and 9 bases from J, the junction kept 5 bases outside the gene matches. Germline CDR1 reads LNHNV; CDR2 reads YYDKDF (reference sequence). CDR3 residues: CATSKGQETSPLHF. The DNA of the CDR3 is TGTGCCACCAGCAAGGGACAGGAGACTTCACCCCTCCACTTT.

Ten or more counts support this clonotype. The chain is built from TRBV6-6 and TRBJ2-1; 9 bases are a match to TRBD2. The ends lost 6 bases at V and 8 bases at J; junction bases unmatched: 11. Germline V gives CDR1 MNHNY, CDR2 SVGAGI (reference sequence). This CDR3 is built from 15 residues. The CDR3 region has the DNA TGTGCCAGCAGCCCCGGGACTAGCACAAGGGATGAGCAGTTCTTC. Residues: CASSPGTSTRDEQFF.